This TCR beta chain was recovered during a study of T cell repertoires in cytomegalovirus infection. Study summary: CMV infection and matching HLA type were both indicated by public TCR beta signatures. Study-wide points: Identification of carriers of CMV plus the relevant HLA was achieved through cumulative public TCR beta family frequency. Dominant in the ex vivo response were TCR beta clonotypes restricted by HLA-C and specific for CMV.

This clonotype showed up many times. Its antigen is unknown. CDR3 size: 14 residues. Trimming left V 3 bases short and J 5 bases short, with 14 bases between. Germline V gene lookup returns CDR1 SGHVS and CDR2 FQNEAQ. TCRdb used MiXCR to reprocess the reads, holding one entry per CDR3 protein. The sample has approximately 250,000 distinct CDR3 sequences; roughly 20% are singletons. The chain recombines TRBV7-8 with TRBJ2-7; D is unresolved. Sequencing was performed on CD8+ T cells from PBMCs. The receptor comes from a human donor in good health (CMV status not recorded). Some clones in this sample may be carry-over from other donors' samples. CDR3 sequence: CASSFQGIVHEQYF. The DNA of the CDR3 is TGTGCCAGCAGCTTTCAAGGTATCGTCCACGAGCAGTACTTC.